What follows are 32 T cell receptor beta chains derived from one specimen sequenced in a study of memory CD4+ T cells and cytomegalovirus serostatus (dated by TCRdb to about 2019). A FACSAria II was used to sort memory CD4+ T cells, defined as single viable CD3+CD4+CD8-CD45RO+ cells. Library creation used the immunoSEQ multiplex PCR assay. The immuneACCESS repertoire file appears here via TCRdb, limited to in-frame rearrangements. These files lack a portion of the clones; in checked studies, under half of the deficit traces to unresolved V genes, and the cause of the others is not known. Within this sample are roughly 76,000 clones, with under 80% of them counted one time only. 2.5% to 3% of the sample belongs to the ten largest clones. The source material was memory CD4+ T cells from blood. These receptor sequences come from an adult in good health and CMV-seropositive.

The chain employs TRBV4-3 and TRBJ2-1; D gene ambiguous. The length of the CDR3 is 14 residues. Per germline, CDR1 LGHNA and CDR2 YSLEER. Deletions cut 0 bases from V and 11 bases from J, with 14 bases between. CDR3 protein: CASSQENPPHQQFF. CDR3 bases: TGCGCCAGCAGCCAAGAAAATCCACCCCATCAGCAGTTCTTC.

CDR3 bases: TGTGCCAGCAGTGAATTTCTGGGCCCAGGTGACGAGCAGTACTTC. Protein sequence: CASSEFLGPGDEQYF. V gene TRBV25-1 combines with J gene TRBJ2-7, with D unresolved. V was clipped by 1 base and J by 5 bases, with 15 bases between them. This CDR3 has 15 amino acids. Germline V CDR1 and CDR2: MGHDK, SYGVNS.

The rearrangement uses TRBV7-8 and TRBJ2-3, with TRBD2 as a possible D gene (6 bases). Trimming took off 5 bases at V and 6 bases at J, with 18 bases between the two ends. The CDR3 covers 15 residues. Germline assignment: CDR1 SGHVS and CDR2 FQNEAQ. The CDR3 nucleotides read TGTGCCAGCAGCCGAAGGAGGGCCGACTCCGATACGCAGTATTTT. Translating it yields CASSRRRADSDTQYF.

The J gene is TRBJ1-5, the V gene TRBV6-4; D uncertain. Between the trimmed V and J ends, which lost 4 bases and 4 bases, there was a span of 8 bases. CDR3 length: 13 residues. Germline loops: CDR1 MRHNA, CDR2 SNTAGT. The CDR3 reads CASSGEPNQPQHF. In nucleotides, the CDR3 is TGTGCCAGCAGTGGGGAACCTAATCAGCCCCAGCATTTT.

This chain connects TRBV5-1 to TRBJ2-7, with 11 bases that match TRBD2. Germline V gene data show CDR1 as SGHRS and CDR2 as YFSETQ. The CDR3 spans 16 residues. The V gene end was trimmed by 2 bases and the J gene end by 6 bases; junction bases not matched to a gene: 10. DNA for the CDR3: TGCGCCAGCAGCTTCTCTAGCGGGGGGTCCGTCTCCGAGCAGTACTTC. It is translated as CASSFSSGGSVSEQYF.

This clone occurred a few times. This chain joins TRBV7-2 and TRBJ2-1; D uncertain. The CDR3 is 13 amino acids. Looked up from germline, CDR1 is SGHTA and CDR2 is FQGNSA. V was shortened by 5 bases and J by 4 bases, with 9 bases between the two germline ends. DNA of the CDR3: TGTGCCAGCAGCCCTATGAGGTACAATGAGCAGTTCTTC. It yields the protein CASSPMRYNEQFF.

This clone occurred once. CDR3 nucleotides: TGTGCCAGCAGTCGATCAGGGGTCACCGGGGAGCTGTTTTTT. This translates into CASSRSGVTGELFF. V and J are TRBV28 and TRBJ2-2; TRBD1 might be the D (6 bases). The CDR3 spans 14 residues. CDR1 is MDHEN, CDR2 SYDVKM, per germline. Trimming stripped 5 bases from V and 4 bases from J, with 11 bases between.

J is TRBJ2-7 and V is TRBV5-1; D unclear. The CDR3 consists of 15 residues. CDR1 is SGHRS, CDR2 YFSETQ, per germline. V lost 0 bases, J lost 0 bases, and 10 bases lay in between. CDR3 sequence: CASSLAGPPSYEQYF. CDR3 coding DNA: TGCGCCAGCAGCTTGGCTGGGCCCCCCTCCTACGAGCAGTACTTC.

The V gene is TRBV7-2, the J gene TRBJ2-3; unclear D gene. This CDR3 comprises 14 residues. V lost 2 bases, J lost 1 base, and 7 bases lay in between. CDR1 and CDR2 from the germline V gene are SGHTA and FQGNSA. The CDR3 loop reads CASSLMDGTDTQYF. CDR3 nucleotide sequence: TGTGCCAGCAGCTTAATGGACGGCACAGATACGCAGTATTTT.

The genes are TRBV10-3 and TRBJ1-2; D gene ambiguous. CDR3 length: 11 amino acids. Trimming pared 9 bases from V and 3 bases from J, leaving 8 bases between. The germline CDR1 and CDR2 sequences are ENHRY and SYGVKD. CDR3 nucleotides: TGTGCCATGAGGCAGGACTATGGCTACACCTTC. Translation: CAMRQDYGYTF.

The chain combines TRBV19 with TRBJ1-2, with D perhaps TRBD1 (5 bases). The germline V gene has CDR1 LNHDA and CDR2 SQIVND (reference sequence). With 6 bases removed from V and 2 bases from J, the gap between germline ends came to 16 bases. This CDR3 has 15 amino acids. The CDR3 region has the DNA TGTGCCAGTAGCCCCAAGGTGGGGCAGAACTATGGCTACACCTTC. This codes for CASSPKVGQNYGYTF. Looking up the rest from reference TRBV19 and TRBJ1-2 gives the full variable domain: DGGITQSPKYLFRKEGQNVTLSCEQNLNHDAMYWYRQDPGQGLRLIYYSQIVNDFQKGDIAEGYSVSREKKESFPLTVTSAQKNPTAFYLCASSPKVGQNYGYTFGSGTRLTVV.

The chain employs TRBV10-3 and TRBJ2-2, with D tentatively TRBD2 (7 bases). Germline V CDR1 and CDR2: ENHRY, SYGVKD. Trimming pared 0 bases from V and 6 bases from J, leaving 20 bases between. This CDR3 comprises 18 residues. CDR3 nucleotide sequence: TGTGCCATCAGTGAGTCTGCTGGCGGGGGCCCAGGGGCCGGGGAGCTGTTTTTT. It codes for CAISESAGGGPGAGELFF.

The V call is TRBV29-1, the J call TRBJ2-7, with 11 bases that match TRBD1. The CDR3 is 13 amino acids. Trimming cost V 5 bases and J 6 bases; bases outside gene matches: 6. Germline V lookup: CDR1 SQVTM, CDR2 ANQGSEA. CDR3 sequence: CSVPDRGQSEQYV. The CDR3 DNA sequence: TGCAGCGTTCCGGACAGGGGGCAAAGCGAGCAGTACGTC.

This clone was recorded a few times. The rearrangement links TRBV30 to TRBJ1-5; D may be TRBD1 (5 bases). Germline V gives CDR1 GTSNPN, CDR2 SVGIG (reference sequence). V was cut by 0 bases and J by 5 bases, with 11 bases left in between. This CDR3 is 14 amino acids long. The CDR3 region has the DNA TGTGCCTGGAGTGTCTTCCGGGGGGATCAGCCCCAGCATTTT. Its protein product is CAWSVFRGDQPQHF.

The rearrangement uses TRBV7-2 and TRBJ2-2; no firm D call. The germline gives CDR1 SGHTA, CDR2 FQGNSA. Trimming left V 0 bases short and J 0 bases short, with 8 bases between. CDR3 size: 16 residues. The CDR3 bases are TGTGCCAGCAGCTTAGCGGGCGGTTCGAACACCGGGGAGCTGTTTTTT. Protein sequence: CASSLAGGSNTGELFF.

The chain uses TRBV6-5 and TRBJ1-5, with D hard to call. CDR3 size: 15 residues. Trimming left V 5 bases short and J 4 bases short, with 15 bases between. The germline CDR1 and CDR2 sequences are MNHEY and SVGAGI. Written as DNA, the CDR3 is TGTGCCAGCAGTAGGGAATATTTGGGAAATCAGCCCCAGCATTTT. Protein: CASSREYLGNQPQHF.

The chain has TRBV5-6 and TRBJ2-3; no clear D gene. Trimming left V 7 bases short and J 6 bases short, with 9 bases between. The V gene's germline CDR1 is SGHDT and CDR2 YYEEEE. CDR3 length: 11 amino acids. The CDR3 sequence is CASSATDTQYF. DNA of the CDR3: TGTGCCAGCTCAGCAACGGATACGCAGTATTTT.

This chain connects TRBV25-1 to TRBJ2-2; 8 bases match TRBD2. This CDR3 is 16 amino acids long. Germline V lookup: CDR1 MGHDK, CDR2 SYGVNS. V trimming: 5 bases; J trimming: 5 bases; junction bases outside the gene matches: 10. CDR3 sequence reads: CASSPPGTSITGELFF. The CDR3 DNA sequence: TGTGCCAGCAGTCCCCCCGGGACTAGTATAACCGGGGAGCTGTTTTTT.

This clone was counted only a few times. The genes are TRBV6-6 and TRBJ1-5, with D perhaps matching TRBD1 (6 bases). The length of the CDR3 is 14 residues. Trimming took 6 bases from V and 7 from J, leaving 16 bases between them. Germline values: CDR1 MNHNY, CDR2 SVGAGI (reference sequence). The CDR3 loop reads CASSFTGFGQPQHF. The DNA of the CDR3 is TGTGCCAGCAGCTTCACAGGGTTTGGGCAGCCCCAGCATTTT.

The chain couples TRBV19 to TRBJ2-3, with 9 bases fitting TRBD2. The germline gives CDR1 LNHDA, CDR2 SQIVND (reference sequence). CDR3 length: 17 residues. The V gene end was trimmed by 4 bases and the J gene end by 0 bases; junction bases not matched to a gene: 8. The CDR3 DNA reads TGTGCCAGTAGTAACGAGCGGGGGGCCACTAGCACAGATACGCAGTATTTT. Protein: CASSNERGATSTDTQYF.

The chain recombines TRBV6-5 with TRBJ2-7, with D unclear. The CDR3 length is 16 residues. The germline gives CDR1 MNHEY, CDR2 SVGAGI. The V end was cut by 0 bases, the J end by 3 bases, with 15 bases between. CDR3 nucleotide sequence: TGTGCCAGCAGTTACTCATCCGGGTCCGGCTTCTACGAGCAGTACGTC. Its translation is CASSYSSGSGFYEQYV.

V usage is TRBV19 and J usage is TRBJ2-5; either TRBD1 or TRBD2 may supply D (5 bases each). Per germline, CDR1 LNHDA and CDR2 SQIVND (reference sequence). Trimming removed 4 bases from V and 5 bases from J, with 11 bases in between. This CDR3 contains 13 residues. In DNA form, the CDR3 reads TGTGCCAGTAGTAGGGGACGGTTGGAGACCCAGTACTTC. It codes for CASSRGRLETQYF.

The chain links TRBV6-5 to TRBJ2-3; a possible D gene is TRBD2 (6 bases). The CDR3 length is 15 residues. Germline V gives CDR1 MNHEY, CDR2 SVGAGI. V was shortened by 5 bases and J by 0 bases, with 12 bases between the two germline ends. CDR3 coding DNA: TGTGCCAGCAGTGCAACCGGGACTAGCACAGATACGCAGTATTTT. Its translation is CASSATGTSTDTQYF.

This sequence joins TRBV4-1 and TRBJ1-5; maybe TRBD1 (6 bases). There are 16 residues in the CDR3. In germline, CDR1 is MGHRA, CDR2 YSYEKL. Trimming pared 1 base from V and 4 bases from J, leaving 14 bases between. The CDR3 here is CASSQVFGGRNQPQHF. The CDR3, as DNA: TGCGCCAGCAGCCAAGTGTTCGGGGGCCGTAATCAGCCCCAGCATTTT.

The chain recombines TRBV27 with TRBJ2-6; D may be TRBD2 (5 bases). Germline CDR1 and CDR2: MNHEY and SMNVEV (reference sequence). The CDR3 is made up of 16 amino acids. The V gene lost 1 base and the J gene lost 4 bases, with 11 bases spanning the gap. CDR3 nucleotide sequence: TGTGCCAGCAGTTTATATGAGGGAGCCGGGGCCAACGTCCTGACTTTC. This gives the protein CASSLYEGAGANVLTF.

The chain has TRBV7-9 and TRBJ1-4; perhaps TRBD1 as D (6 bases). This CDR3 comprises 15 residues. The V and J ends lost 5 bases and 0 bases respectively, with 10 bases between them. Germline V gives CDR1 SEHNR, CDR2 FQNEAQ (reference sequence). CDR3 DNA: TGTGCCAGCAGCGCAAGACAGGCAACTAATGAAAAACTGTTTTTT. This translates into CASSARQATNEKLFF.

V gene TRBV28 combines with J gene TRBJ1-1, with D perhaps TRBD1 (6 bases). Germline CDR1 reads MDHEN; CDR2 reads SYDVKM. With 8 bases removed from V and 1 base from J, the gap between germline ends came to 11 bases. This CDR3 has 13 residues. The chain's CDR3 is CASWDISNTEAFF. CDR3 nucleotides: TGTGCCAGCTGGGACATTTCGAACACTGAAGCTTTCTTT.

This clone came up a few times. The chain carries TRBV10-2 and TRBJ1-4, with a tentative D call TRBD1 (5 bases). Germline V gene sequence: CDR1 WSHSY, CDR2 SAAADI. The CDR3 runs to 15 residues. V was trimmed by 3 bases and J by 8 bases, leaving 16 bases between them. The DNA for the CDR3 is TGCGCCAGCAGTGATGGGACGAGAGAAGGAGAAAAACTGTTTTTT. Translating gives CASSDGTREGEKLFF.

The chain combines TRBV5-6 with TRBJ2-5; TRBD2 agrees at 10 bases. The CDR3 extends over 16 amino acids. Germline trimming cut 4 bases from V and 2 bases from J; bases unmatched to any gene: 8. Germline CDR1 and CDR2: SGHDT and YYEEEE. The CDR3 region has the DNA TGTGCCAGCAGCGGGCTAGCGGGAGCGGGGCAAGAGACCCAGTACTTC. This codes for CASSGLAGAGQETQYF.

The chain combines TRBV5-5 with TRBJ2-7; 8 positions agree with TRBD1. J gave up 0 bases and V 0 bases, and 5 bases lay outside the gene matches. The CDR3 is 16 amino acids. Germline V gives CDR1 SGHKS, CDR2 YYEKEE (reference sequence). The CDR3 DNA follows: TGTGCCAGCAGCTTGGGATCAGGGGGCGCCTCCTACGAGCAGTACTTC. Translated: CASSLGSGGASYEQYF.

The chain uses TRBV27 and TRBJ2-5; 9 nucleotides agree with TRBD2. This CDR3 has 15 amino acids. Germline CDR1 MNHEY, CDR2 SMNVEV (reference sequence). After removal of 4 bases from V and 2 bases from J, the junction contained 5 bases not matched to a gene. CDR3 sequence: CASSSYLAGQETQYF. CDR3 bases: TGTGCCAGCAGTTCCTACCTAGCGGGGCAAGAGACCCAGTACTTC.

The chain is built from TRBV5-6 and TRBJ2-5; no clear D gene. The CDR3 extends over 14 amino acids. Trimming pared 2 bases from V and 3 bases from J, leaving 11 bases between. CDR1 is SGHDT and CDR2 is YYEEEE in the germline V gene. In nucleotides, the CDR3 is TGTGCCAGCAGCTTAGTGACAACCGAAGAGACCCAGTACTTC. Protein product: CASSLVTTEETQYF.